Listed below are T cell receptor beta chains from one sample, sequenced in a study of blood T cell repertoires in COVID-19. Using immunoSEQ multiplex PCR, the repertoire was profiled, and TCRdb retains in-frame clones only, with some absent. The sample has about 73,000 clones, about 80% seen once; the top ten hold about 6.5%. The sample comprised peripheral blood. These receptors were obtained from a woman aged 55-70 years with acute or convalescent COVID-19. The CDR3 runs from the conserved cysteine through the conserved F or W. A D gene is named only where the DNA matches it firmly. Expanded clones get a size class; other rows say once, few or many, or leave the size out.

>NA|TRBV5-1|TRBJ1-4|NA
TGCGCCAGCGCGGGGGGGAATGAAAAACTGTTTTTT
CASAGGNEKLFF
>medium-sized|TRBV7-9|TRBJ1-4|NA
TGTGCCAGCAGCAGGACAGAAACTAATGAAAAACTGTTTTTT
CASSRTETNEKLFF
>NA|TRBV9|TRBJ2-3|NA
TGTGCCAGCAGCCCTCCCGTGGGGGGGGGCCTCGCAGATACGCAGTATTTT
CASSPPVGGGLADTQYF
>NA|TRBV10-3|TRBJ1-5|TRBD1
TGTGCCATCAGCGCAGAGACAGGGCAAGCCCAGCATTTT
CAISAETGQAQHF
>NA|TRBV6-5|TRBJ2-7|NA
TGTGCCAGCAGCCCCGACAGAAGTTTCTCCTACGAGCAGTACTTC
CASSPDRSFSYEQYF
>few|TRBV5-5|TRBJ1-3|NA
TGTGCCAGCAGCTTGGTTAGCATCGACTCTGGAAACACCATATATTTT
CASSLVSIDSGNTIYF
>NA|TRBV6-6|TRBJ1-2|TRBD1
TGTGCCAGCAGTCAGACAGGGGTAAACTATGGCTACACCTTC
CASSQTGVNYGYTF
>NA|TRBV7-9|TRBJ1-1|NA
TGTGCCAGCAGCCGACCGATTATGACAGGTACCATGAACACTGAAGCTTTCTTT
CASSRPIMTGTMNTEAFF
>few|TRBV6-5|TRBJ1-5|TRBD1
TGTGCCAGCAGCATGACAGGGGTCAGGCCCCAGCATTTT
CASSMTGVRPQHF
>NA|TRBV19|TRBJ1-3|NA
TGTGCCAGCCGGCAGGGAGGAAACACCATATATTTT
CASRQGGNTIYF
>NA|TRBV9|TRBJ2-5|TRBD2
TGTGCCAGCAGCCCCCTGGGGACTACTCAAGAGACCCAGTACTTC
CASSPLGTTQETQYF
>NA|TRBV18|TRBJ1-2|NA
TGTGCCAGCTCACCGAGCCCGGGTGGCTACACCTTC
CASSPSPGGYTF
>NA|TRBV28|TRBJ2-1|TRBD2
TGTGCCAGCAGTCCTATAGCGGGGGGGCGCAATGAGCAGTTCTTC
CASSPIAGGRNEQFF
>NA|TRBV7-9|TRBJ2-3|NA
TGTGCCAGCAGCTTAGGGGCGGATACGCAGTATTTT
CASSLGADTQYF
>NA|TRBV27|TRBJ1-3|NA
TGTGCCAGCAGTTCGCCAGGGCCGGGAAACACCATATATTTT
CASSSPGPGNTIYF
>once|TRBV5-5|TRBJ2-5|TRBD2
TGTGCCAGCAGCGACCAGTGGCGGGGGGGCCAAGAGACCCAGTACTTC
CASSDQWRGGQETQYF
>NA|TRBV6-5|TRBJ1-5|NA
TGTGCCAGCAGTTACTCCTTACAGATCCCCAATCAGCCCCAGCATTTT
CASSYSLQIPNQPQHF
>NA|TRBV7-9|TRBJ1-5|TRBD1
TGTGCCAGCAGCTCCAGCCGCCCAGGGACAGTGGGCAATCAGCCCCAGCATTTT
CASSSSRPGTVGNQPQHF
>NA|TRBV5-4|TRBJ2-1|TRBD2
TGTGCCAGCAGCAAGGGAACTAGCGGGGGAACTTACAATGAGCAGTTCTTC
CASSKGTSGGTYNEQFF
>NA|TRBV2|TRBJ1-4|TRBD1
TGTGCCAGCAGAGGACAGGGAGGTGAAAAACTGTTTTTT
CASRGQGGEKLFF
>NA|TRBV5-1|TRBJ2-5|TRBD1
TGCGCCAGCAGCTTCGCGCCAGGGGGCTCAGAGACCCAGTACTTC
CASSFAPGGSETQYF
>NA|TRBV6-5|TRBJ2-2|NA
TGTGCCAGCCGAGAACAGGTTAACACCGGGGAGCTGTTTTTT
CASREQVNTGELFF
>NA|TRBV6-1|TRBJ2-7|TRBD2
TGTGCCAGCAGTGATCTTCCGACTAGCGGGGGATACGAGCAGTACTTC
CASSDLPTSGGYEQYF
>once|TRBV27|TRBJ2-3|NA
TGTGCCAGCCGCGGGGCTAGCACAGATACGCAGTATTTT
CASRGASTDTQYF
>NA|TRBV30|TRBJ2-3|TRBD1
TGTGCCTGGACCCGGGACAGTTCTAGCACAGATACGCAGTATTTT
CAWTRDSSSTDTQYF